This T cell receptor beta chain was documented in a study of OX40 agonist ivuxolimab in advanced cancers. Notes on this clone: Its target is unknown.

Study-level points and caveats: Expanded clones were, on average, more numerous in CD8+ T cells than in CD4+. Expanded peripheral T cells had an undetermined antigen specificity. Clonal expansion among partial responders at 0.1-3.0 mg/kg ranked near the lowest.

Sequenced by immunoSEQ multiplex PCR; TCRdb stores in-frame clones only, minus some. In the table there are around 57,000 clones, 80% to 90% of which are singletons. The specimen was CD4+ or CD8+ T cells sorted from blood, collected in a trial of the OX40 agonist ivuxolimab. The sequence came from an adult with an advanced solid tumor such as melanoma, head and neck, liver or kidney cancer.

The CDR3 region has the DNA TGTGCCAGCAGCTTATTGGCTAGCGGCCGATACGAGCAGTACTTC. It is translated as CASSLLASGRYEQYF. This rearrangement joins TRBV7-6 to TRBJ2-7; 7 bases align to TRBD2. CDR3 length: 15 amino acids. CDR1 is SGHVS, CDR2 FNYEAQ, per germline. With V trimmed by 2 bases and J by 4 bases, 8 bases remained unmatched.